This T cell receptor beta chain was retrieved from a study of cytomegalovirus exposure and HLA in healthy donors. 60 Vbeta and 13 Jbeta primers were used in PCR. Produced via immunoSEQ multiplex PCR; TCRdb's table is partial and in-frame only. The table includes 150,000 to 200,000 clones, 80% to 90% detected once. This CDR3 comprises 13 residues. Germline CDR1 reads SQVTM; CDR2 reads ANQGSEA. V was clipped by 4 bases and J by 6 bases; unmatched bases: 6. Sequences were obtained from PBMCs. The rearrangement uses TRBV29-1 and TRBJ1-5; 7 positions agree with TRBD1. The clonotype was recovered from a woman aged 18-29 years in good health and CMV-seronegative. The CDR3 protein is CSVATGVGQPQHF. DNA of the CDR3: TGCAGCGTTGCCACAGGGGTCGGTCAGCCCCAGCATTTT.